These T cell receptor beta chains were read from a single sample in a study of T cells in narcolepsy. Assay used: immunoSEQ multiplex PCR; TCRdb lists only in-frame clones, some missing. The sample yields tens of thousands of clones, 70% to 85% seen once. Sequencing used CD45RA- memory CD4+ T cells from PBMCs. The origin of the receptors is a human donor with narcolepsy. CDR3s include the opening cysteine and the closing phenylalanine or tryptophan. The D gene is left open where the match is weak. The size of a clone is reported for some rows only, either as once, few or many, or as a class for expanded clones.

j_gene | v_gene | abundance | d_gene | CDR3aa | CDR3nt
TRBJ2-7 | TRBV19 | - | - | CASSIGQNYEQYF | TGTGCCAGTAGTATCGGACAGAACTACGAGCAGTACTTC
TRBJ1-1 | TRBV5-4 | - | - | CASSYDNTEAFF | TGTGCCAGCAGTTATGATAACACTGAAGCTTTCTTT
TRBJ1-4 | TRBV10-1 | few | - | CATSDRPNEKLFF | TGCGCCACCTCGGACAGACCTAATGAAAAACTGTTTTTT
TRBJ1-5 | TRBV4-3 | - | - | CASSQGRGNQPQHF | TGCGCCAGCAGCCAAGGAAGGGGCAATCAGCCCCAGCATTTT
TRBJ1-2 | TRBV6-5 | - | TRBD1 | CASSYRRTGEAYGYTF | TGTGCCAGCAGTTACCGCCGGACAGGGGAGGCGTATGGCTACACCTTC
TRBJ1-2 | TRBV7-9 | - | - | CASSVSSIYGYTF | TGTGCCAGCAGCGTTAGTAGCATCTATGGCTACACCTTC
TRBJ1-2 | TRBV7-3 | once | - | CASSYNGGQTGYTF | TGTGCCAGCAGCTACAACGGAGGGCAGACGGGCTACACCTTC
TRBJ2-1 | TRBV7-8 | - | - | CASITGISNEQFF | TGTGCCAGCATTACCGGGATCTCAAATGAGCAGTTCTTC
TRBJ1-5 | TRBV21-1 | few | - | CASSTLPLRSQPQHF | TGTGCCAGCAGCACCTTACCACTAAGGAGTCAGCCCCAGCATTTT
TRBJ2-3 | TRBV27 | - | - | CASAQGGGTSGTQYF | TGTGCCAGCGCGCAGGGAGGCGGGACGTCAGGTACGCAGTATTTT
TRBJ1-2 | TRBV30 | few | - | CAWSVLGVGGYTF | TGTGCCTGGAGTGTACTCGGGGTGGGAGGCTACACCTTC
TRBJ2-7 | TRBV29-1 | - | - | CSVTQGQEQYF | TGCAGCGTTACTCAGGGGCAGGAGCAGTACTTC
TRBJ1-5 | TRBV19 | - | - | CASSIAVRENQPQHF | TGTGCCAGTAGTATAGCCGTGAGGGAAAATCAGCCCCAGCATTTT
TRBJ1-4 | TRBV4-1 | - | - | CASSQFSGTRNEKLFF | TGCGCCAGCAGCCAGTTTTCGGGGACGAGGAATGAAAAACTGTTTTTT
TRBJ2-7 | TRBV19 | - | - | CASSQDRYYEQYF | TGTGCCAGTTCCCAGGACAGATACTACGAGCAGTACTTC
TRBJ2-5 | TRBV29-1 | - | - | CSVEDLVRAQYF | TGCAGCGTTGAGGATCTTGTTAGGGCCCAGTACTTC
TRBJ2-2 | TRBV29-1 | - | TRBD2 | CSVRGLEYTGELFF | TGCAGCGTTAGGGGACTAGAGTACACCGGGGAGCTGTTTTTT
TRBJ2-3 | TRBV4-3 | - | - | CASSPLGGASTDTQYF | TGCGCCAGCAGCCCTCTGGGGGGGGCGAGTACAGATACGCAGTATTTT
TRBJ1-1 | TRBV19 | few | TRBD1 | CASSRGQGANTEAFF | TGTGCCAGTAGTAGAGGACAGGGGGCGAACACTGAAGCTTTCTTT
TRBJ2-7 | TRBV28 | - | - | CASSFLAGLNEQYF | TGTGCCAGCAGTTTCTTGGCGGGGCTCAACGAGCAGTACTTC
TRBJ2-3 | TRBV9 | - | TRBD2 | CASSPSGTGGLDTQYF | TGTGCCAGCAGCCCCTCCGGCACGGGGGGGCTGGATACGCAGTATTTT
TRBJ2-7 | TRBV11-3 | - | - | CASSLEKGGGSYEQYF | TGTGCCAGCAGCTTAGAGAAGGGTGGGGGTTCCTACGAGCAGTACTTC
TRBJ2-1 | TRBV19 | - | TRBD1 | CASSHDRGNFNEQFF | TGTGCCAGTAGTCACGACAGGGGTAACTTCAATGAGCAGTTCTTC
TRBJ2-5 | TRBV6-5 | - | - | CASSNRRQETQYF | TGTGCCAGCAGTAACCGGCGGCAAGAGACCCAGTACTTC
TRBJ1-1 | TRBV5-6 | few | - | CASSWRRPGGTEAFF | TGTGCCAGCAGCTGGAGGAGACCGGGTGGGACTGAAGCTTTCTTT
TRBJ1-3 | TRBV6-6 | - | - | CASSRGNTIYF | TGTGCCAGCAGCCGCGGAAACACCATATATTTT
TRBJ1-5 | TRBV4-3 | - | TRBD1 | CASSPGGAGQPQHF | TGCGCCAGCAGTCCAGGGGGGGCGGGTCAGCCCCAGCATTTT
TRBJ2-1 | TRBV20-1 | - | - | CSASPQVQQFF | TGCAGTGCTAGTCCCCAAGTTCAGCAGTTCTTC
TRBJ2-6 | TRBV7-2 | - | - | CASSPGGTSTSGANVLTF | TGTGCCAGCAGCCCCGGGGGAACTTCAACCTCTGGGGCCAACGTCCTGACTTTC
TRBJ2-5 | TRBV6-5 | - | TRBD1 | CASSYTGTGETQYF | TGTGCCAGCAGTTACACCGGGACAGGAGAGACCCAGTACTTC
TRBJ2-3 | TRBV11-2 | - | - | CASSLEIGANTDTQYF | TGTGCCAGCAGCTTAGAAATAGGGGCGAATACAGATACGCAGTATTTT
TRBJ1-4 | TRBV7-9 | - | - | CASSLVGNNEKLFF | TGTGCCAGCAGCTTAGTTGGGAACAATGAAAAACTGTTTTTT
TRBJ1-6 | TRBV7-2 | - | - | CASSLDSPNSPLHF | TGTGCCAGCAGCTTGGACAGTCCTAATTCACCCCTCCACTTT
TRBJ1-1 | TRBV30 | - | TRBD1 | CAWTGQGNTEAFF | TGTGCCTGGACGGGACAGGGGAACACTGAAGCTTTCTTT
TRBJ1-1 | TRBV6-5 | - | TRBD1 | CASSKQGAYTEAFF | TGTGCCAGCAGTAAACAGGGGGCGTACACTGAAGCTTTCTTT
TRBJ1-5 | TRBV11-2 | - | - | CASGLTKHQPQHF | TGTGCCAGCGGGTTGACTAAACACCAGCCCCAGCATTTT
TRBJ2-4 | TRBV27 | once | - | CASSPRPTGGKNIQYF | TGTGCCAGCAGTCCGAGACCTACCGGGGGCAAAAACATTCAGTACTTC
TRBJ2-7 | TRBV11-3 | - | - | CASSSRLQGNEQYF | TGTGCCAGCAGCTCGCGATTACAGGGTAACGAGCAGTACTTC
TRBJ1-2 | TRBV9 | - | - | CASSVGSMIGYTF | TGTGCCAGCAGCGTAGGTTCGATGATCGGCTACACCTTC
TRBJ2-7 | TRBV6-1 | - | TRBD1 | CASRRGTGGFYEQYF | TGTGCCAGCAGGAGGGGGACAGGGGGTTTCTACGAGCAGTACTTC
TRBJ2-7 | TRBV11-2 | - | - | CASSLGDWFQQYF | TGTGCCAGCAGCTTAGGGGACTGGTTCCAGCAGTACTTC
TRBJ2-1 | TRBV6-1 | - | - | CASSGRSSYNEQFF | TGTGCCAGCAGTGGCAGGAGCTCCTACAATGAGCAGTTCTTC
TRBJ1-6 | TRBV30 | - | - | CAFTGGHNSPLHF | TGTGCCTTTACGGGGGGCCATAATTCACCCCTCCACTTT
TRBJ1-4 | TRBV6-6 | - | - | CASRSPSTNEKLFF | TGTGCCAGCAGATCTCCCTCAACTAATGAAAAACTGTTTTTT
TRBJ2-7 | TRBV6-6 | once | - | CASSGTAYEQYF | TGTGCCAGCAGCGGGACGGCCTACGAGCAGTACTTC
TRBJ2-1 | TRBV7-9 | - | TRBD2 | CASKWTSGRASVANEQFF | TGTGCCAGCAAATGGACTAGCGGGAGGGCCTCAGTAGCCAATGAGCAGTTCTTC
TRBJ2-7 | TRBV30 | - | TRBD1 | CAWSVKVGAGQEVPYEQYF | TGTGCCTGGAGTGTAAAGGTCGGGGCGGGACAGGAGGTTCCCTACGAGCAGTACTTC
TRBJ1-5 | TRBV6-5 | - | - | CASSYSPVNQPQHF | TGTGCCAGCAGTTACTCCCCAGTGAATCAGCCCCAGCATTTT
TRBJ2-1 | TRBV25-1 | - | TRBD2 | CASSESLGFGLGSHEQFF | TGTGCCAGCAGTGAATCTTTAGGGTTTGGACTAGGCAGCCATGAGCAGTTCTTC